This T cell receptor (beta chain) appears in the sequencing data of a study of blood T cell repertoires in COVID-19. Across the study: The samples span acute and convalescent COVID-19 from the United States, Italy and Spain. The cDNA or gDNA used as material had been derived from T cells, B-cell-depleted T cells, or PBMCs.

Seattle enrolled patients during active infection and tracked them longitudinally. This CDR3 spans 13 amino acids. With 4 bases clipped from V and 4 bases from J, the junction kept 4 bases outside the gene matches. How the authors handled the data: It was from reference gene primer amplification that nucleated cell counts were estimated. Profiling relied on immunoSEQ multiplex PCR, and the TCRdb table lists in-frame clones only, not all of them. V, J and clone size were drawn from that table, and D and trimming were deduced from the DNA. This table has a few hundred thousand clones, about 88% appearing once.

The TCR sequence derives from a woman under 40 with COVID-19, enrolled during active disease. Sequencing was performed on peripheral blood. The rearrangement links TRBV12-3 or TRBV12-4 to TRBJ2-7; 7 bases agree with TRBD1. The DNA of the CDR3 is TGTGCCAGCAGTTCAGGGGGAGCGTACGAGCAGTACTTC. This gives the protein CASSSGGAYEQYF.